This entry concerns a single T cell receptor beta chain. Its cognate antigen is unknown. In germline, CDR1 is LNHDA, CDR2 SQIVND (reference sequence). Trimming removed 4 bases at V and 6 bases at J, with 16 bases between. CDR3 length: 15 residues. The data stem from a study of T cell repertoires in ileal Crohn's disease. Notes on the study in general: Clonal expansions were more frequent in active smokers than non-smokers at surgery.

The repertoire was sequenced with immunoSEQ multiplex PCR; TCRdb's copy has only in-frame clones and lacks some. Here the sample spans 6,700 or so clones, 75% to 85% being singletons. Sequenced sample: ileal tissue. The sequence was obtained from an adult with Crohn's disease. The chain has TRBV19 and TRBJ2-1, with D possibly being TRBD2 (5 bases). CDR3 bases: TGTGCCAGTAGTACCCCGGGGAGAAAAATCAATGAGCAGTTCTTC. This encodes CASSTPGRKINEQFF. Full variable domain (missing parts from reference TRBV19 and TRBJ2-1): DGGITQSPKYLFRKEGQNVTLSCEQNLNHDAMYWYRQDPGQGLRLIYYSQIVNDFQKGDIAEGYSVSREKKESFPLTVTSAQKNPTAFYLCASSTPGRKINEQFFGPGTRLTVL.